The 14 T cell receptor beta chains below come from one sample, sequenced in a study of breast tumors, draining lymph nodes, adjacent tissues. TCRdb reanalysed the multiplex PCR reads using MiXCR and keeps one entry per CDR3 protein. Among about 220,000 distinct CDR3 sequences listed, under 40% were seen once. Samples came from axillary lymph nodes draining the breast cancer. Sequenced input: axillary lymph node tissue. The receptors stem from a female donor with breast cancer. Some clones in this sample may be carry-over from other donors' samples.

The genes are TRBV20-1 and TRBJ2-4; TRBD1 agrees at 10 bases. Germline CDR1 and CDR2: DFQATT and SNEGSKA (reference sequence). There are 19 residues in the CDR3. Trimming removed 1 base from V and 6 bases from J; junction bases left unmatched: 18. CDR3 sequence reads: CSARVALPGQGHPVNIQYF. Here the CDR3 DNA reads TGCAGTGCTAGAGTGGCATTACCGGGACAGGGGCATCCAGTAAACATTCAGTACTTC.

This clonotype was seen at least ten times. The chain couples TRBV20-1 to TRBJ2-3, with 9 bases identical to TRBD2. Germline CDR1 is DFQATT and CDR2 is SNEGSKA (reference sequence). V trimming: 5 bases; J trimming: 4 bases; junction bases outside the gene matches: 10. The CDR3 covers 15 residues. Written as DNA, the CDR3 is TGCAGTGCTTCTCGCGGGGGGGCGGGTTCAGATACGCAGTATTTT. Protein product: CSASRGGAGSDTQYF.

With respect to this clonotype: Given a much more abundant clone one base away, this may be a read error. This chain connects TRBV20-1 to TRBJ2-5; D might be TRBD2 (7 bases). The CDR3 totals 15 residues. V lost 1 base, J lost 2 bases, and 14 bases lay in between. Looked up from germline, CDR1 is DFQATT and CDR2 is SNEGSKA (reference sequence). The CDR3 sequence is CSARVGGRGQETQYF. The CDR3 DNA reads as TGCAGTGCTAGAGTCGGTGGGAGGGGGCAAGAGACCCAGTACTTC.

This clonotype has at least ten counts. The junction departs from germline at one end; a sequencing error may be responsible. The rearrangement links TRBV7-6 to TRBJ2-2, with TRBD2 as a possible D gene (5 bases). CDR3 length: 14 amino acids. Germline V gene lookup returns CDR1 SGHVS and CDR2 FNYEAQ. As DNA, the CDR3 is TGTGCCAGCAGCGCCAGTGTTTCGACCGGGGAACTGTTTTTT. Translating gives CASSASVSTGELFF.

This clonotype has just a few counts. The chain couples TRBV2 to TRBJ2-7, with 8 bases aligning to TRBD1. Trimming removed 5 bases from V and 2 bases from J; junction bases left unmatched: 8. The CDR3 runs to 15 residues. Germline-derived CDR1 and CDR2 are SNHLY and FYNNEI. CDR3 in amino acids: CASSSTGGSPYEQYF. The CDR3 DNA is TGTGCCAGCAGTTCCACAGGGGGGAGTCCCTACGAGCAGTACTTC.

V is TRBV7-2 and J is TRBJ1-3; TRBD1 agrees at 8 bases. CDR3 length: 14 amino acids. Germline CDR1 reads SGHTA; CDR2 reads FQGNSA. Trimming at V came to 5 bases and at J to 8 bases, leaving 8 bases not matched to a gene. The CDR3 region has the DNA TGTGCCAGCAGCCCCCAGGGGGCGCGGGACACCATATATTTT. Translating gives CASSPQGARDTIYF.

This clonotype was found once. V usage is TRBV7-9 and J usage is TRBJ2-3; D is perhaps TRBD1 or TRBD2 (5 bases each). V was cut by 5 bases and J by 2 bases, with 14 bases left in between. The CDR3 has 15 residues. Germline assignment: CDR1 SEHNR and CDR2 FQNEAQ (reference sequence). The CDR3 DNA is TGTGCCAGCAGCCCAGGAACGGGACCCACAGATACGCAGTATTTT. Translating gives CASSPGTGPTDTQYF.

This clonotype came up many times. CDR3 loop: CASSYDARGHEQYF. CDR3 in DNA: TGTGCCAGCAGTTACGACGCCAGGGGTCACGAGCAGTACTTC. V and J are TRBV6-6 and TRBJ2-7; D possibly corresponds to TRBD1 (6 bases). This CDR3 contains 14 residues. The germline V gene has CDR1 MNHNY and CDR2 SVGAGI (reference sequence). Deletions cut 2 bases from V and 5 bases from J, with 13 bases between.

This clonotype has at least ten counts. The V gene is TRBV7-3, the J gene TRBJ2-6; no reliable D call. The CDR3 sequence is 16 residues long. Trimming removed 5 bases from V and 0 bases from J, with 11 bases in between. Per the germline V gene, CDR1 is SGHTA and CDR2 is FQGTGA. In DNA, the CDR3 is TGTGCCAGCAGCCCTGGACGGAGCTCTGGGGCCAACGTCCTGACTTTC. As protein: CASSPGRSSGANVLTF.

In this sample, this clonotype turned up many times. This chain joins TRBV29-1 and TRBJ1-4; unclear D gene. This CDR3 spans 14 amino acids. Germline CDR1 reads SQVTM; CDR2 reads ANQGSEA. The V end was cut by 6 bases, the J end by 0 bases, with 11 bases between. CDR3 region: CSVPDPATNEKLFF. Written as DNA, the CDR3 is TGCAGCGTCCCGGACCCTGCAACTAATGAAAAACTGTTTTTT. The whole variable domain, filled in from reference TRBV29-1 and TRBJ1-4, reads SAVISQKPSRDICQRGTSLTIQCQVDSQVTMMFWYRQQPGQSLTLIATANQGSEATYESGFVIDKFPISRPNLTFSTLTVSNMSPEDSSIYLCSVPDPATNEKLFFGSGTQLSVL.

This clonotype was recorded at least ten times. V gene TRBV2 combines with J gene TRBJ2-2, with 11 bases aligning to TRBD1. In germline, CDR1 is SNHLY, CDR2 FYNNEI. The CDR3 extends over 15 amino acids. Trimming cost V 8 bases and J 4 bases; bases outside gene matches: 6. CDR3 nucleotide sequence: TGTGCCAGCGGACAGGGGGCTTACGGCACCGGGGAGCTGTTTTTT. Protein product: CASGQGAYGTGELFF.

This clonotype was seen repeatedly, ten times or more. The chain combines TRBV5-4 with TRBJ1-2; D gene ambiguous. The CDR3 covers 12 residues. Trimming left V 6 bases short and J 2 bases short, with 8 bases between. Germline V gene sequence: CDR1 SGHNT, CDR2 YYREEE (reference sequence). The CDR3 sequence is CASTAVNYGYTF. CDR3 DNA: TGTGCCAGCACTGCAGTGAACTATGGCTACACCTTC.

The chain carries TRBV2 and TRBJ1-2; 10 bases align to TRBD1. The V gene's germline CDR1 is SNHLY and CDR2 FYNNEI. The CDR3 loop spans 15 amino acids. J lost 3 bases, V lost 7 bases, and 8 bases had no gene match. The CDR3 DNA reads TGTGCCAGCACCGGGACAGGGGTCAGGGACTATGGCTACACCTTC. It yields the protein CASTGTGVRDYGYTF.

This clonotype was counted a few times. This chain connects TRBV6-1 to TRBJ1-5; possible D gene TRBD1, 6 bases. V was cut by 3 bases and J by 9 bases, with 15 bases left in between. CDR3 length equals 14 residues. Germline V gene data show CDR1 as MNHNS and CDR2 as SASEGT. CDR3 in DNA: TGTGCCAGCAGTGATTCGGACAGCTTGACGCCCCAGCATTTT. It encodes CASSDSDSLTPQHF.